Listed below are T cell receptor beta chains from one sample, sequenced in a study of cytomegalovirus exposure and HLA in healthy donors. TCRdb keeps only in-frame clones here, not all; method: immunoSEQ multiplex PCR. Of 150,000 to 200,000 clones in the sample, 60% to 80% were seen once. The sequenced sample consisted of PBMCs. These receptor sequences come from a middle-aged woman in good health and CMV-seropositive. The CDR3 runs from the conserved cysteine through the conserved F or W. D genes are given only for firm matches. Size is stated for part of the rows, as once, few or many counts, or as a class when the clone is expanded.

V	J	D	size	CDR3	DNA
TRBV10-3	TRBJ1-2	-	-	CAISEGRKGYGYTF	TGTGCCATCAGTGAGGGGAGAAAGGGCTATGGCTACACCTTC
TRBV9	TRBJ2-1	-	-	CASSPFPTSSYNEQFF	TGTGCCAGCAGTCCATTTCCGACTAGCTCCTACAATGAGCAGTTCTTC
TRBV18	TRBJ1-2	-	-	CASSPPSRDAYTF	TGTGCCAGCTCACCGCCCTCCAGGGATGCCTACACCTTC
TRBV5-6	TRBJ2-7	-	once	CASSSASRDEQYF	TGTGCCAGCAGCTCGGCTAGCCGGGACGAGCAGTACTTC
TRBV18	TRBJ1-2	TRBD1	-	CASSVDRGDNYGYTF	TGTGCCAGCTCAGTCGACAGGGGAGATAACTATGGCTACACCTTC
TRBV9	TRBJ2-5	TRBD1	few	CASSALGGQGAGETQYF	TGTGCCAGCAGCGCTCTTGGTGGACAGGGGGCTGGGGAGACCCAGTACTTC
TRBV9	TRBJ1-1	-	-	CASSVQGEGTEAFF	TGTGCCAGCAGCGTACAGGGTGAAGGTACTGAAGCTTTCTTT
TRBV21-1	TRBJ1-1	-	-	CASKIPGHMNTEAFF	TGTGCCAGCAAAATTCCCGGACACATGAACACTGAAGCTTTCTTT
TRBV28	TRBJ2-4	-	-	CASSARPSDIQYF	TGTGCCAGCAGTGCCAGACCTAGCGACATTCAGTACTTC
TRBV28	TRBJ2-7	-	-	CASKGSGYRWEQYF	TGTGCCAGCAAGGGGTCCGGGTATCGCTGGGAGCAGTACTTC
TRBV19	TRBJ2-2	-	-	CASRIRTQNTGELFF	TGTGCCAGTAGGATACGGACACAGAACACCGGGGAGCTGTTTTTT
TRBV5-1	TRBJ1-1	TRBD1	-	CASSSGQANTEAFF	TGCGCCAGCAGCTCGGGACAGGCGAACACTGAAGCTTTCTTT
TRBV6-5	TRBJ1-2	-	-	CASSYSPRGYGYTF	TGTGCCAGCAGTTACTCCCCCAGGGGCTATGGCTACACCTTC
TRBV6-5	TRBJ1-1	TRBD1	-	CASRPQGVTEAFF	TGTGCCAGCAGGCCACAGGGGGTCACTGAAGCTTTCTTT
TRBV10-2	TRBJ1-4	-	many	CASSVGREKLFF	TGCGCCAGCAGTGTGGGCAGGGAAAAACTGTTTTTT
TRBV7-9	TRBJ2-3	TRBD2	-	CASSLASGRVADTQYF	TGTGCCAGCAGCTTAGCTAGCGGGAGGGTAGCAGATACGCAGTATTTT
TRBV6-1	TRBJ1-3	-	-	CASSEAEGTVGNTIYF	TGTGCCAGCAGTGAAGCCGAAGGAACAGTTGGAAACACCATATATTTT
TRBV2	TRBJ2-7	TRBD2	-	CASMLTSYSYEQYF	TGTGCCAGCATGCTGACTAGCTATTCCTACGAGCAGTACTTC
TRBV5-1	TRBJ2-1	TRBD2	-	CASSFSGSSYNEQFF	TGCGCCAGCAGCTTCAGCGGGAGTTCCTACAATGAGCAGTTCTTC
TRBV5-1	TRBJ2-3	TRBD1	-	CASGMGTGARDTQYF	TGCGCCAGCGGCATGGGGACAGGGGCTCGAGATACGCAGTATTTT
TRBV19	TRBJ2-3	TRBD1	-	CASSTGQLDTQYF	TGTGCCAGTAGTACGGGACAGCTAGATACGCAGTATTTT
TRBV11-2	TRBJ1-3	-	-	CASHRPGGNTIYF	TGTGCCAGCCATCGGCCCGGGGGAAACACCATATATTTT
TRBV27	TRBJ2-7	TRBD1	-	CASRGDSYEQYF	TGTGCCAGCAGGGGGGACAGCTACGAGCAGTACTTC
TRBV11-3	TRBJ2-2	TRBD2	-	CASSSTSGNTGELFF	TGTGCCAGCAGCTCGACTAGCGGGAACACCGGGGAGCTGTTTTTT
TRBV18	TRBJ1-2	TRBD1	-	CASSPLMASGQGKILYGYTF	TGTGCCAGCTCACCTCTAATGGCCTCGGGACAGGGAAAGATCCTCTATGGCTACACCTTC
TRBV6-4	TRBJ2-5	TRBD2	-	CASSDAAAGGPRETQYF	TGTGCCAGCAGTGACGCTGCAGCGGGGGGGCCACGGGAGACCCAGTACTTC
TRBV5-6	TRBJ2-3	-	few	CASSLGPSTDTQYF	TGTGCCAGCAGCTTGGGGCCATCCACAGATACGCAGTATTTT
TRBV27	TRBJ2-7	TRBD1	-	CASSSDSGQGIYEQYF	TGTGCCAGCAGTTCCGATTCGGGACAGGGGATTTACGAGCAGTACTTC
TRBV27	TRBJ1-1	-	-	CASSFDTGTEAFF	TGTGCCAGCAGTTTCGATACCGGGACTGAAGCTTTCTTT
TRBV5-1	TRBJ2-5	TRBD1	-	CASNPRTGGYQETQYF	TGCGCCAGCAATCCCCGGACAGGGGGGTACCAAGAGACCCAGTACTTC
TRBV28	TRBJ1-1	TRBD1	-	CASSLERGQAFF	TGTGCCAGCAGTTTAGAGAGGGGGCAAGCTTTCTTT
TRBV4-1	TRBJ2-1	TRBD2	-	CASSHLSGRGSNEQFF	TGCGCCAGCAGCCACCTATCAGGGCGGGGGAGCAATGAGCAGTTCTTC
TRBV7-9	TRBJ2-3	-	-	CASSATFAGGADTQYF	TGTGCCAGCAGCGCCACCTTCGCGGGTGGGGCAGATACGCAGTATTTT
TRBV30	TRBJ2-7	-	-	CAWSAGPRVLISYEQYF	TGTGCCTGGAGTGCGGGTCCCCGGGTCTTGATTTCCTACGAGCAGTACTTC
TRBV2	TRBJ2-7	TRBD2	-	CASSLERGSYEQYF	TGTGCCAGCAGTCTGGAGCGGGGTTCCTACGAGCAGTACTTC
TRBV7-8	TRBJ2-1	TRBD2	-	CASSLGASGSSYNEQFF	TGTGCCAGCAGCTTAGGGGCTAGCGGAAGCTCCTACAATGAGCAGTTCTTC
TRBV30	TRBJ1-1	-	-	CAWRTGPHTEAFF	TGTGCCTGGAGAACAGGGCCCCACACTGAAGCTTTCTTT
TRBV6-1	TRBJ1-2	-	-	CASSEVVQGGYTF	TGTGCCAGCAGTGAAGTGGTCCAGGGGGGCTACACCTTC
TRBV5-6	TRBJ2-7	TRBD2	-	CASSSLSGGLSYEQYF	TGTGCCAGCAGCTCACTTAGCGGGGGACTCTCCTACGAGCAGTACTTC
TRBV14	TRBJ2-1	TRBD2	-	CASSHPGLAGGRGNEQFF	TGTGCCAGCAGCCACCCGGGACTAGCGGGGGGGCGTGGCAATGAGCAGTTCTTC
TRBV5-5	TRBJ1-5	-	few	CASSLHYGSGGNQPQHF	TGTGCCAGCAGCTTACATTATGGTTCAGGGGGCAATCAGCCCCAGCATTTT
TRBV7-9	TRBJ1-4	-	-	CASSFGGPNEKLFF	TGTGCCAGCAGCTTCGGGGGTCCTAATGAAAAACTGTTTTTT
TRBV7-9	TRBJ1-1	-	-	CASSRGGSEAFF	TGTGCCAGCAGCAGAGGGGGATCTGAAGCTTTCTTT
TRBV25-1	TRBJ2-7	TRBD1	-	CASSSPGQGAVYEQYF	TGTGCCAGTTCATCTCCGGGACAGGGGGCGGTCTACGAGCAGTACTTC
TRBV11-2	TRBJ2-2	-	-	CASSLDFNTGELFF	TGTGCCAGCAGCTTGGACTTCAACACCGGGGAGCTGTTTTTT
TRBV27	TRBJ2-7	TRBD1	-	CASSPRQGPLKKYEQYF	TGTGCCAGCAGTCCTAGACAGGGCCCCCTAAAAAAATACGAGCAGTACTTC
TRBV7-9	TRBJ2-1	-	-	CAWADEQFF	TGTGCCTGGGCCGATGAGCAGTTCTTC
TRBV27	TRBJ1-5	-	-	CASGTVGGDQPQHF	TGTGCCAGCGGCACCGTTGGGGGGGATCAGCCCCAGCATTTT
TRBV30	TRBJ2-7	TRBD1	-	CAWSDDRGHEQYF	TGTGCCTGGAGTGACGACAGGGGCCACGAGCAGTACTTC
TRBV19	TRBJ1-6	TRBD1	-	CASSTPGQGNSPLHF	TGTGCCAGTAGTACTCCGGGACAGGGGAATTCACCCCTCCACTTT
TRBV9	TRBJ2-2	-	-	CASSGPGTITGELFF	TGTGCCAGCAGCGGTCCCGGGACAATCACCGGGGAGCTGTTTTTT
TRBV5-1	TRBJ2-5	TRBD2	-	CASSQTSGQETQYF	TGCGCCAGCAGCCAGACTAGCGGGCAAGAGACCCAGTACTTC
TRBV11-2	TRBJ1-5	-	few	CASSMAGGNQPQHF	TGTGCCAGCAGCATGGCAGGGGGCAATCAGCCCCAGCATTTT
TRBV11-2	TRBJ2-4	TRBD2	-	CASSSPGEGKNIQYF	TGTGCCAGCAGCTCACCCGGGGAGGGAAAAAACATTCAGTACTTC
TRBV2	TRBJ2-7	-	-	CASSVARDAEQYF	TGTGCCAGCAGTGTGGCACGGGATGCCGAGCAGTACTTC
TRBV30	TRBJ2-7	-	once	CAWSVGGSSSEQYF	TGTGCCTGGAGTGTTGGAGGGAGCTCCTCCGAGCAGTACTTC
TRBV9	TRBJ2-1	TRBD2	-	CASGRGGLDEQFF	TGTGCCAGCGGACGGGGGGGCTTGGATGAGCAGTTCTTC
TRBV6-1	TRBJ2-3	-	-	CASPKGDTQYF	TGTGCCAGCCCCAAGGGGGATACGCAGTATTTT
TRBV11-2	TRBJ1-1	-	-	CASSPQGSSAEAFF	TGTGCCAGCAGTCCCCAGGGGTCCTCCGCTGAAGCTTTCTTT
TRBV6-1	TRBJ1-5	TRBD1	-	CASRLTGERNQPQHF	TGTGCCAGCAGACTTACAGGGGAGAGAAATCAGCCCCAGCATTTT